One sample yielded the 20 T cell receptor beta chains listed below, sequenced in a study of T cell responses to AZD1222 COVID-19 vaccine. TCRdb's copy holds only in-frame clones and misses some; the assay was immunoSEQ multiplex PCR. The sample records more than 50,000 clones, around 80% being singletons. The source material was peripheral blood, sampled on day 0 of AZD1222 vaccination. Source of these receptors: an adult in good health.

This clone was recorded only once. The chain uses TRBV5-8 and TRBJ1-1, with a weak D call TRBD1 (6 bases). V was shortened by 4 bases and J by 4 bases, with 14 bases between the two germline ends. The CDR3 totals 14 residues. Germline values: CDR1 SGHTS, CDR2 YDEGEE. This chain's CDR3 is CASSDTGRGTEAFF. The CDR3 region has the DNA TGTGCCAGCAGCGATACAGGGAGGGGCACTGAAGCTTTCTTT. Looking up the rest from reference TRBV5-8 and TRBJ1-1 gives the full variable domain: EAGVTQSPTHLIKTRGQQATLRCSPISGHTSVYWYQQALGLGLQFLLWYDEGEERNRGNFPPRFSGRQFPNYSSELNVNALELEDSALYLCASSDTGRGTEAFFGQGTRLTVV.

This chain's CDR3 is CASSLGVRMQTQYF. CDR3 DNA sequence: TGTGCCAGCAGCTTAGGGGTTAGGATGCAGACCCAGTACTTC. V and J are TRBV13 and TRBJ2-5; D unclear. CDR3 length: 14 amino acids. Germline assignment: CDR1 PRHDT and CDR2 FYEKMQ (reference sequence). Trimming removed 0 bases from V and 6 bases from J, with 11 bases in between.

The chain uses TRBV6-5 and TRBJ2-3; no reliable D call. Germline V gene lookup returns CDR1 MNHEY and CDR2 SVGAGI. Trimming pared 0 bases from V and 4 bases from J, leaving 2 bases between. CDR3 length equals 12 residues. In DNA, the CDR3 is TGTGCCAGCAGTTACTCATCAGATACGCAGTATTTT. Translating it yields CASSYSSDTQYF.

The chain employs TRBV5-1 and TRBJ1-2, with a tentative D call TRBD1 (5 bases). Germline V gene sequence: CDR1 SGHRS, CDR2 YFSETQ. Trimming removed 3 bases at V and 4 bases at J, with 13 bases between. The CDR3 totals 14 residues. CDR3 in DNA: TGCGCCAGCAGCTCGATAGACAGTCTCTATGGCTACACCTTC. Residues: CASSSIDSLYGYTF.

The chain carries TRBV23-1 and TRBJ2-7; possibly TRBD1 for D (6 bases). TRBV23-1 qualifies as an ORF whose function is uncertain. This CDR3 contains 16 residues. V lost 2 bases and J 1 base, leaving 15 bases between the germline ends. CDR3 sequence reads: CASSQETRGLSYEQYV. The DNA for the CDR3 is TGCGCCAGCAGTCAAGAGACCAGGGGCCTTTCCTACGAGCAGTACGTC.

This chain links TRBV5-4 with TRBJ1-3; D gene ambiguous. Germline-derived CDR1 and CDR2 are SGHNT and YYREEE (reference sequence). The CDR3 is 14 residues long. Trimming stripped 3 bases from V and 0 bases from J, with 7 bases between. The CDR3 region is CASSSGVSGNTIYF. DNA for the CDR3: TGTGCCAGCAGCTCTGGCGTCTCTGGAAACACCATATATTTT. Full variable domain (outside the CDR3, taken from reference TRBV5-4 and TRBJ1-3): ETGVTQSPTHLIKTRGQQVTLRCSSQSGHNTVSWYQQALGQGPQFIFQYYREEENGRGNFPPRFSGLQFPNYSSELNVNALELDDSALYLCASSSGVSGNTIYFGEGSWLTVV.

V is TRBV3-1 (or the pseudogene TRBV3-2) and J is TRBJ2-1, with D hard to call. This CDR3 contains 13 residues. Germline lookup yields CDR1 LGHDT and CDR2 YNNKEL (reference sequence). Trimming took off 4 bases at V and 10 bases at J, with 14 bases between the two ends. As DNA, the CDR3 is TGTGCCAGCAGCCCTTTCGCTATGAGCGAGCAGTTCTTC. Translation gives CASSPFAMSEQFF.

The chain recombines TRBV6-2 or TRBV6-3 with TRBJ2-5; either TRBD1 or TRBD2 may supply D (5 bases each). Per the germline V gene, CDR1 is MNHEY and CDR2 is SVGEGT. Trimming removed 0 bases from V and 6 bases from J, with 14 bases in between. The CDR3 loop spans 15 amino acids. In DNA, the CDR3 is TGTGCCAGCAGTTACTCGTATTCCTGGGGGAAGACCCAGTACTTC. It is translated as CASSYSYSWGKTQYF.

The rearrangement links TRBV12-3 or TRBV12-4 to TRBJ1-2, with 9 bases matching TRBD1. CDR3 length equals 13 residues. V trimming: 7 bases; J trimming: 5 bases; junction bases outside the gene matches: 5. The CDR3 DNA follows: TGTGCCAGCACCCTGACAGGGGGATATGGCTACACCTTC. Residues: CASTLTGGYGYTF.

This clone has only one observation. The chain uses TRBV7-2 and TRBJ2-1; possibly TRBD1 for D (5 bases). Trimming cost V 2 bases and J 7 bases, with 9 bases left between them. This CDR3 has 13 amino acids. The germline V gene has CDR1 SGHTA and CDR2 FQGNSA. This chain's CDR3 is CASSLQGTNEQFF. The CDR3 bases are TGTGCCAGCAGCTTACAGGGTACGAATGAGCAGTTCTTC.

This rearrangement joins TRBV4-3 to TRBJ1-2; D perhaps matches TRBD1 (5 bases). CDR1 LGHNA and CDR2 YSLEER come from the germline V gene. This CDR3 is built from 16 residues. Trimming stripped 4 bases from V and 6 bases from J, with 21 bases between. DNA of the CDR3: TGCGCCAGCAGCCCCGATCGGGACGAAAATGGAGATGGCTACACCTTC. Its translation is CASSPDRDENGDGYTF.

In this sample, this clone turned up once. The chain links TRBV11-2 to TRBJ2-1; 8 nucleotides line up with TRBD1. Germline V lookup: CDR1 SGHAT, CDR2 FQNNGV. The length of the CDR3 is 15 residues. The V and J ends lost 1 base and 2 bases, in that order; junction bases with no gene match: 1. The CDR3 sequence is CASSLGQGPYNEQFF. The CDR3 nucleotides are TGTGCCAGCAGCTTAGGACAGGGGCCCTACAATGAGCAGTTCTTC.

The rearrangement uses TRBV5-1 and TRBJ1-1; possible D gene TRBD1, 5 bases. Trimming removed 0 bases from V and 7 bases from J, with 16 bases in between. Per the germline V gene, CDR1 is SGHRS and CDR2 is YFSETQ. The CDR3 loop spans 15 amino acids. CDR3 sequence: CASSLAMGDGREAFF. The CDR3 DNA follows: TGCGCCAGCAGCTTGGCCATGGGGGACGGTCGTGAAGCTTTCTTT.

The chain uses TRBV5-1 and TRBJ2-4; D uncertain. This CDR3 comprises 13 residues. Germline V gives CDR1 SGHRS, CDR2 YFSETQ. The V end was cut by 5 bases, the J end by 2 bases, with 8 bases between. The CDR3 nucleotides are TGCGCCAGCAGGGACGTGCCCAAAAACATTCAGTACTTC. It yields the protein CASRDVPKNIQYF. The variable domain in full, with the rest retrieved from reference TRBV5-1 and TRBJ2-4, is KAGVTQTPRYLIKTRGQQVTLSCSPISGHRSVSWYQQTPGQGLQFLFEYFSETQRNKGNFPGRFSGRQFSNSRSEMNVSTLELGDSALYLCASRDVPKNIQYFGAGTRLSVL.

The chain links TRBV12-3 or TRBV12-4 to TRBJ2-2, with no clear D. V was shortened by 5 bases and J by 1 base, with 2 bases between the two germline ends. There are 12 residues in the CDR3. The CDR3 DNA is TGTGCCAGCAGTGGGAACACCGGGGAGCTGTTTTTT. Its translation is CASSGNTGELFF.

J is TRBJ1-4 and V is TRBV12-3 or TRBV12-4; unclear D gene. Trimming stripped 6 bases from V and 5 bases from J, with 4 bases between. The CDR3 sequence is 11 residues long. The CDR3 coding sequence is TGTGCCAGCAGGGAAAATGAAAAACTGTTTTTT. This encodes CASRENEKLFF.

The chain has TRBV10-1 and TRBJ2-1, with 7 bases aligning to TRBD1. Germline loops: CDR1 WNHNN, CDR2 SYGVQD (reference sequence). The CDR3 totals 17 residues. The ends lost 4 bases at V and 4 bases at J; junction bases unmatched: 13. The CDR3 DNA reads as TGCGCCAGCAGTGCGGACAGGTTTGTTAGAATGTACAATGAGCAGTTCTTC. Translated, it gives CASSADRFVRMYNEQFF.

V gene TRBV18 combines with J gene TRBJ2-2, with D tentatively TRBD1 (6 bases). The V gene lost 5 bases and the J gene lost 4 bases, with 17 bases spanning the gap. This CDR3 comprises 16 residues. Germline assignment: CDR1 KGHSH and CDR2 LQKENI. CDR3 nucleotide sequence: TGTGCCAGCTCAGGACCTAACAGGGACGGCACCGGGGAGCTGTTTTTT. Protein sequence: CASSGPNRDGTGELFF.

The rearrangement joins TRBV18 to TRBJ2-7; perhaps D is TRBD1 or TRBD2 (5 bases each). The CDR3 is made up of 14 amino acids. CDR1 is KGHSH and CDR2 is LQKENI in the germline V gene. The ends were cut back, 3 bases at V and 7 bases at J, with 16 bases in the middle. The CDR3 coding sequence is TGTGCCAGCTCACCGATGGAGGACCCAGGGGAGCAGTACTTC. Translating gives CASSPMEDPGEQYF.

This clone appeared a single time. The chain is built from TRBV6-5 and TRBJ1-3; D unclear. V gave up 5 bases and J gave up 2 bases, with 10 bases separating them. The CDR3 contains 14 residues. Germline values: CDR1 MNHEY, CDR2 SVGAGI. The CDR3 DNA reads as TGTGCCAGCAGTACATGGCCACCTGGAAACACCATATATTTT. Protein product: CASSTWPPGNTIYF.